This T cell receptor (beta chain) was found in a study of blood T cell repertoires in COVID-19. About the research overall: Samples representing acute and convalescent COVID-19 were sourced from the United States, Italy and Spain.

The V gene lost 5 bases and the J gene lost 7 bases, with 15 bases spanning the gap. The germline CDR1 and CDR2 sequences are LNHDA and SQIVND (reference sequence). The CDR3 covers 13 residues. In the original workflow: Estimation of nucleated cell counts was performed using reference gene primer amplification. Sequencing was performed with immunoSEQ multiplex PCR; in TCRdb, only in-frame clones are kept and a portion is missing. The V and J calls and clone size come from that table; D and trimming were worked out from the DNA. Of approximately 81,000 clones in the sample, roughly 82% were seen once.

Input material: peripheral blood. The sequence was obtained from a human donor in a cohort sampled during active COVID-19. The chain has TRBV19 and TRBJ2-7; maybe TRBD2 (7 bases). The CDR3 DNA follows: TGTGCCAGTAGTGCAAAACAGGGAGGGGAGCAGTACTTC. This codes for CASSAKQGGEQYF.